This TCR beta chain stems from a study of blood T cell repertoires in COVID-19. Study in general: In each case, the material was cDNA or gDNA derived from T cells, B-cell-depleted T cells, or PBMCs.

The assay was immunoSEQ multiplex PCR, and TCRdb's table has in-frame clones only and misses some. The sample includes approximately 170,000 clones, around four fifths of them seen just once. Trimming at V came to 3 bases and at J to 2 bases, leaving 6 bases not matched to a gene. This CDR3 region has 15 residues. Germline V lookup: CDR1 SGHRS, CDR2 YFSETQ. Patients at the Seattle site were enrolled during active infection and followed longitudinally. The specimen was peripheral blood. The chain has TRBV5-1 and TRBJ2-7; 9 positions match TRBD1. This TCR came from a woman in her sixties or seventies with COVID-19, enrolled during active disease. The CDR3 nucleotides read TGCGCCAGCAGCTCGGGACAGGGAGAAACCTACGAGCAGTACTTC. Protein product: CASSSGQGETYEQYF.